The T cell receptor beta chain under discussion was sequenced for a study of human T cells and chemical hapten exposure. At the level of the study: Sensitization applied 2% DPC to approximately 2 cm by approximately 2 cm of upper inner arm skin.

TCRdb used MiXCR to reprocess the RACE reads, holding one entry per CDR3 protein. The table includes 80,000 or so distinct CDR3 sequences, roughly 10% detected once. Time point of the sample: patch test 1, 2 weeks after DPC sensitization. The sample's treatment: therapeutic diphenylcyclopropenone sensitization with weekly scalp DPC. Extraction yielded total RNA from whole blood (unfractionated). Sequenced here: whole blood, sampled in connection with sensitization to the hapten diphenylcyclopropenone (DPC). This clonotype was obtained from a woman in her forties or fifties with alopecia areata. Some clones in this sample may be carry-over from other donors' samples.

CDR3 sequence reads: CSARGRTGGSYEQYF. The CDR3 DNA sequence: TGCAGTGCTAGAGGTCGGACAGGGGGCTCCTACGAGCAGTACTTC. The V gene is TRBV20-1, the J gene TRBJ2-7; 10 bases line up with TRBD1. The trim removed 1 base at V and 0 bases at J, leaving 3 bases unmatched. Germline assignment: CDR1 DFQATT and CDR2 SNEGSKA (reference sequence). This CDR3 has 15 amino acids.